This section outlines one T cell receptor beta chain sequence together with its context. The data are from a study of shared clonotypes between healthy human individuals. The germline V gene encodes CDR1 MNHEY and CDR2 SMNVEV (reference sequence). V lost 2 bases and J lost 0, with 16 bases in between. The CDR3 loop spans 17 amino acids. The assay was immunoSEQ multiplex PCR, and TCRdb's table has in-frame clones only and misses some. The sample carries around 650,000 clones, around 96% recorded once. CD8 cells classed as naive were CD45RO-negative and positively selected for CCR7, excluding terminally differentiated effector memory CD45RA+ cells.

What was sequenced was naive CD8+ T cells sorted from blood. The gene calls are TRBV27 and TRBJ1-1, with D maybe TRBD1 (6 bases). The origin of this receptor is a woman between 25 and 40 years old in good health. The CDR3 DNA follows: TGTGCCAGCAGTTTACTTATTCGGGCAGGGGTGAACACTGAAGCTTTCTTT. This gives the protein CASSLLIRAGVNTEAFF.